Below, 14 T cell receptor beta chains from the same sample are listed, as sequenced in a study of shared clonotypes between healthy human individuals. Data came from immunoSEQ multiplex PCR; TCRdb stores just in-frame clones and leaves some out. The table records around 1.9 million clones, about 93% of them present only once. As defined, naive CD8 cells were CD45RO-negative and positively selected for CCR7, with terminally differentiated effector memory CD45RA+ cells excluded. Sample: naive CD8+ T cells from PBMCs. Receptor source: a man in his late teens or twenties in good health. Some clones in this sample may be carry-over from other donors' samples.

The chain recombines TRBV27 with TRBJ1-2; D gene unclear. V lost 2 bases and J 6 bases, leaving 16 bases between the germline ends. CDR1 is MNHEY, CDR2 SMNVEV, per germline (reference sequence). CDR3 size: 15 residues. The chain's CDR3 is CASSLDREGWNGYTF. CDR3 DNA sequence: TGTGCCAGCAGTTTAGATAGGGAGGGCTGGAATGGCTACACCTTC.

V and J are TRBV18 and TRBJ1-2; 12 nucleotides line up with TRBD1. Germline CDR1 KGHSH, CDR2 LQKENI. J was trimmed by 4 bases and V by 4 bases; bases with no gene match: 7. The CDR3 runs 16 residues. CDR3 sequence reads: CASSRARDRGLYGYTF. The CDR3 region has the DNA TGTGCCAGCTCACGGGCCCGGGACAGGGGGCTCTATGGCTACACCTTC.

On this clone: It may be a read error: a sequence one base away is much more abundant. The chain has TRBV28 and TRBJ2-5, with no clear D. The end of the DNA aligns better with TRBJ2-7, so the J call may be wrong. Germline assignment: CDR1 MDHEN and CDR2 SYDVKM. This CDR3 is built from 11 residues. CDR3 residues: CASSFSYEQYF. The CDR3 bases are TGTGCCAGCAGTTTTTCCTACGAGCAGTACTTC.

The chain employs TRBV19 and TRBJ2-1; 13 positions agree with TRBD2. Trimming removed 3 bases from V and 15 bases from J; junction bases left unmatched: 5. The V gene's germline CDR1 is LNHDA and CDR2 SQIVND (reference sequence). This CDR3 comprises 13 residues. CDR3 DNA sequence: TGTGCCAGTAGTATGGGACTAGCGGGATATCGGTTCTTC. Amino acids: CASSMGLAGYRFF.

The chain is built from TRBV11-2 and TRBJ2-7; 9 bases are a match to TRBD1. The CDR3 has 14 amino acids. Germline V gene data show CDR1 as SGHAT and CDR2 as FQNNGV. V was pared by 4 bases and J by 3 bases, with 4 bases of the junction left unmatched. DNA for the CDR3: TGTGCCAGCAGCTCAACAGGGGGCTACTACGAGCAGTACTTC. Its protein product is CASSSTGGYYEQYF.

The chain uses TRBV6-7 and TRBJ1-3; D unclear. TRBV6-7 is an open reading frame whose function is uncertain. The V gene lost 6 bases and the J gene lost 4 bases, with 7 bases spanning the gap. The CDR3 loop spans 12 amino acids. The CDR3 nucleotides read TGTGCCAGCAGGCCCCGGGGAAACACCATATATTTT. Its protein product is CASRPRGNTIYF.

The chain joins TRBV28 to TRBJ1-1; D gene uncertain. This CDR3 is built from 14 residues. V lost 2 bases to trimming and J lost 0 bases, with 7 bases between them. Per the germline V gene, CDR1 is MDHEN and CDR2 is SYDVKM. DNA of the CDR3: TGTGCCAGCAGTTTAGACGGACTGAACACTGAAGCTTTCTTT. Translation gives CASSLDGLNTEAFF.

The V gene is TRBV5-1, the J gene TRBJ1-2; D uncertain. Trimming shortened V by 1 base and J by 5 bases, and 6 bases separated the two germline ends. This CDR3 region has 12 residues. Germline values: CDR1 SGHRS, CDR2 YFSETQ. This CDR3 reads CASSLTEYGYTF. The CDR3 DNA reads as TGCGCCAGCAGCTTGACTGAGTATGGCTACACCTTC.

The chain links TRBV11-3 to TRBJ2-7; D tentatively fits TRBD1 or TRBD2 (5 bases each). V was clipped by 6 bases and J by 2 bases, with 14 bases between them. The length of the CDR3 is 14 residues. Germline V gene data show CDR1 as SGHNT and CDR2 as YENEEA. CDR3 region: CASSYRGAPYEQYF. Written as DNA, the CDR3 is TGTGCCAGCAGTTACAGAGGGGCCCCCTACGAGCAGTACTTC.

The chain is built from TRBV10-2 and TRBJ2-7, with 9 bases lining up with TRBD1. The CDR3 sequence is 15 residues long. The ends lost 6 bases at V and 0 bases at J; junction bases unmatched: 6. The V gene's germline CDR1 is WSHSY and CDR2 SAAADI. The CDR3 loop is CASRPPGQGSYEQYF. CDR3 in DNA: TGCGCCAGCAGACCCCCGGGACAGGGCTCCTACGAGCAGTACTTC.

The chain combines TRBV6-4 with TRBJ1-5; D is possibly TRBD1 (6 bases). Germline-derived CDR1 and CDR2 are MRHNA and SNTAGT. The V end was cut by 6 bases, the J end by 0 bases, with 21 bases between. CDR3 length equals 18 residues. In DNA, the CDR3 is TGTGCCAGCAGCCGGGACACCGGCACAAGGAATAGCAATCAGCCCCAGCATTTT. Translating it yields CASSRDTGTRNSNQPQHF.

This clone was seen only once. This CDR3 is also generated by other DNA sequences in the sample. The chain carries TRBV9 and TRBJ2-1, with 10 bases matching TRBD2. The ends lost 0 bases at V and 6 bases at J; junction bases unmatched: 3. The CDR3 extends over 15 amino acids. Germline assignment: CDR1 SGDLS and CDR2 YYNGEE. The CDR3 DNA reads as TGTGCCAGCAGCGTAGGGCTAGCGGGAGCCAATGAGCAGTTCTTC. The encoded protein is CASSVGLAGANEQFF.

Of note for this clone: Other nucleotide sequences from this sample produce the same CDR3. The chain links TRBV11-2 to TRBJ2-1; TRBD2 agrees at 11 bases. With 1 base clipped from V and 4 bases from J, the junction kept 0 bases outside the gene matches. This CDR3 has 15 residues. Germline values: CDR1 SGHAT, CDR2 FQNNGV. In nucleotides, the CDR3 is TGTGCCAGCAGCTTAGGACTAGCGGGGTACAATGAGCAGTTCTTC. It specifies CASSLGLAGYNEQFF. Based on the CDR3 plus reference TRBV11-2 and TRBJ2-1, the full variable domain is EAGVAQSPRYKIIEKRQSVAFWCNPISGHATLYWYQQILGQGPKLLIQFQNNGVVDDSQLPKDRFSAERLKGVDSTLKIQPAKLEDSAVYLCASSLGLAGYNEQFFGPGTRLTVL.

The CDR3 reads CASSLYRSEQFF. The CDR3, as DNA: TGTGCCAGCAGCTTATACAGGTCTGAGCAGTTCTTC. The V call is TRBV7-9, the J call TRBJ2-1, with a weak D call TRBD1 (5 bases). The CDR3 sequence is 12 residues long. Germline V gives CDR1 SEHNR, CDR2 FQNEAQ (reference sequence). Between the trimmed V and J ends, which lost 2 bases and 9 bases, there was a span of 8 bases.